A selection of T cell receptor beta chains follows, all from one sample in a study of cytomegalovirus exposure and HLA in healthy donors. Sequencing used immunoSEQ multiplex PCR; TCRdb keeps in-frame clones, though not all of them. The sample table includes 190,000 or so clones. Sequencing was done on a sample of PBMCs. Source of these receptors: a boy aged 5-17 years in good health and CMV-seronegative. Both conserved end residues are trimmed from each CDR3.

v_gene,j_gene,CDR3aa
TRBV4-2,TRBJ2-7,ASSQEGGSSYEQY
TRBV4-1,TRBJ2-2,ASSLKGLNTGELF
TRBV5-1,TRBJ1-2,ASSLAGLEGYT
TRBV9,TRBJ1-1,ASSVAGGELEEAF
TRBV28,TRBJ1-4,ASSPRTGIKEKLF
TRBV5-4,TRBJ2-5,ASSLGQTLAAYQETQY
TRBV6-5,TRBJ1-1,ASSSGGFEAF
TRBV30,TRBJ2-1,AWSALAGGISHEQF
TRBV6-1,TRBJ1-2,ASSWTGGQTYGYT
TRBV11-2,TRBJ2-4,ASSTPRGIGNIQY
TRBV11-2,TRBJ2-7,ASSVVGAAYEQY
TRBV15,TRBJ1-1,ATSREAGIGTEAF
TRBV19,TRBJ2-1,ASSSKVAGGSYNEQF
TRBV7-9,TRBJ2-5,ASSLAGLAAETQY
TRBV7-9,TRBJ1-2,ASSRPMDSNYGYT
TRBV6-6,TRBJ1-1,ASSYQQSNTEAF
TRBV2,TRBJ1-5,ASSEGDRGTQPQH
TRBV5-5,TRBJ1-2,ASSTGGNYGYT
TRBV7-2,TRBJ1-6,ASSLDDRGLSPLH
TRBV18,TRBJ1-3,ASSNLGQTTGNTIY